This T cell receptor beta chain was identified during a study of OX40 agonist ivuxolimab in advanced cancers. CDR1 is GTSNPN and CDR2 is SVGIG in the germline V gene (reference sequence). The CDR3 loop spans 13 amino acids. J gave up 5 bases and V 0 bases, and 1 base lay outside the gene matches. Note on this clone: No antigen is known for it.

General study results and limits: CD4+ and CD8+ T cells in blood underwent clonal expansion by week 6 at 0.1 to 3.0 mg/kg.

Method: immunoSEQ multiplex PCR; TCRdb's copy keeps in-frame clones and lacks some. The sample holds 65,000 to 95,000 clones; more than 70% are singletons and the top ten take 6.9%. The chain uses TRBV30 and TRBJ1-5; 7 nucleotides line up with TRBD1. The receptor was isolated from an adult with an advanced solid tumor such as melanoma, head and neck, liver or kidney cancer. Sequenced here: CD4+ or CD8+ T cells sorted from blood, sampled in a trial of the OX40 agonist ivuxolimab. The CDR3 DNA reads TGTGCCTGGAGTGTACAGGGGTATCAGCCCCAGCATTTT. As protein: CAWSVQGYQPQHF.